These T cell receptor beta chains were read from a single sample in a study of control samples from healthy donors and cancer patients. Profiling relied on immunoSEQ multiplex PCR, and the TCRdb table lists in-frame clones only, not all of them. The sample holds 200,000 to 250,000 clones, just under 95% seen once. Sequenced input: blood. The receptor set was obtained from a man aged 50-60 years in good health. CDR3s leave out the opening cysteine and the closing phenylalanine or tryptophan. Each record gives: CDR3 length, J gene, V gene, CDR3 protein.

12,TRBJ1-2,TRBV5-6,ASRARLRGLGYT
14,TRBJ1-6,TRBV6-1,ASSEAPRTVNSPLH
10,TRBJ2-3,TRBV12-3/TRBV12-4,ASSLRTGSSF
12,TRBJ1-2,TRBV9,ASTSTWDRDGYT
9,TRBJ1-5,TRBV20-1,SAASEKPQH
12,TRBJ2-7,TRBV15,ATTSGFGDYEQY
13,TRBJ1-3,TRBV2,ASSEGRSSGNTIY
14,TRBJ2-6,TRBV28,ASRADRVSGANVLT
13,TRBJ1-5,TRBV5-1,ASSLEGLSNQPQH
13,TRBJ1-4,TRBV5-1,ASRTGRTTNEKLF
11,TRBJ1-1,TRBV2,ASSAQINTEAF
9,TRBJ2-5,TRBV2,ASSEGETQY
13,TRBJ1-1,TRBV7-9,ASSTVQDSNTEAF
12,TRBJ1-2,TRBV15,ATSRVGQNYGYT
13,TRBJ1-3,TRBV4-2,ASSQDWTEGNTIY
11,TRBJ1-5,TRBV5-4,ASSLGQSQPQH
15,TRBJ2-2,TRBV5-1,ASSLGLAGMNTGELF
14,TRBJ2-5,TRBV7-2,ASSLRSGGAQETQY
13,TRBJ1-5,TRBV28,ASSLGGEGHQPQH
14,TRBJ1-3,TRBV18,ASSSVADYPGNTIY
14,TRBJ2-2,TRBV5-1,ASSLRGEGNTGELF
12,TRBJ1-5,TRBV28,ASAGGGSNQPQH
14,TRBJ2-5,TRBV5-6,ASSLFQRGGKETQY
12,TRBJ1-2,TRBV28,ASRSDGQNYGYT
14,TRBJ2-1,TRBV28,ASSPLPGQPRDEQF
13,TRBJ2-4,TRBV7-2,ASSLGYTAKNIQY
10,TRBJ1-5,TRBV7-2,ASSSRNQPQH
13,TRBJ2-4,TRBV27,ASSYGTVEWARLY
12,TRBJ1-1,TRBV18,ASSPLDTNTEAF
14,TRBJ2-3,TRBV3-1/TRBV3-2,ASSRTLPTSTDTQY
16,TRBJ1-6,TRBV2,ASSERASSVSYNSPLH
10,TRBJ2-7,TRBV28,ASSSSHSEQY
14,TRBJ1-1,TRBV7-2,ASSEGASVLNTEAF
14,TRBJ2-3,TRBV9,ASNERDSRGTDTQY
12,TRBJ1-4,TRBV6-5,ASRQTGRGEKLF
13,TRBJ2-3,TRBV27,ASSLWSKSTDTQY
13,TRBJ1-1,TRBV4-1,ASSQNRGGNTEAF
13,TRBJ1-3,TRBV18,ASSPPVPSGNTIY
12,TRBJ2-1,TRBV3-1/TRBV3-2,ASSQTWLNSYPF
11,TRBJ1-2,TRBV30,AWSVETGYGYT
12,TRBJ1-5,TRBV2,ASRRDRDNQPQH
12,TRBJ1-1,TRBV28,ASSLRYLNTEAF
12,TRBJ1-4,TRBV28,ASMGPYGQEKLF
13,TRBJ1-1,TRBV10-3,AISDPGQGMTEAF
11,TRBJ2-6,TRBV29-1,SAGFFGANVLT
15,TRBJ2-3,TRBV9,ASSVGVRGQSTDTQY
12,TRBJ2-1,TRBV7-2,ASSSTNLAAEQF